Included here is one T cell receptor beta chain sequence, with context. Its specificity is unknown. TCRdb's copy holds only in-frame clones and misses some; the assay was immunoSEQ multiplex PCR. The table has about 25,000 clones, around 83% seen once. This sample is part of a study of lymphopenia after photon versus proton radiotherapy. The CDR3 totals 18 residues. CDR1 is MDHEN, CDR2 SYDVKM, per germline. V shed 3 bases, J shed 7 bases, and the junction held 15 bases outside the gene matches. General study results and limits: Relative stability marked proton patients; photon patients lost diversity and naive cells. A bigger post-nadir fall in TCR diversity correlated inversely with survival time in deceased patients.

The sequence was collected from a woman aged 45-60 years with pancreatic cancer. The V gene is TRBV28, the J gene TRBJ1-1, with 12 bases aligning to TRBD1. Sequenced material: peripheral blood, taken from a patient treated with photon-based radiotherapy. The CDR3 sequence: CASSFPGIGTGGGIEAFF. The CDR3 DNA reads as TGTGCCAGCAGTTTTCCCGGCATAGGGACAGGGGGCGGAATTGAAGCTTTCTTT.